The sequence of this TCR beta chain was determined in a study of T cells in Graves' hyperthyroidism and ophthalmopathy. The CDR3 extends over 13 amino acids. CDR1 is LGHDT, CDR2 YNNKEL, per germline (reference sequence). V lost 3 bases and J lost 10, with 12 bases in between. TCR beta CDR3 sequences were amplified from RNA transcripts. A set of HTBI primers served as the primers for a first-round RT-PCR of the TCR CDR3. TCRdb itself ran the multiplex PCR reads through MiXCR, one entry per CDR3 protein. The repertoire has 350,000 to 500,000 distinct CDR3 sequences, about an eighth of them found once; the top ten carry about 4.9%.

The receptor was derived from a woman between 18 and 29 years old with Graves' hyperthyroidism. Sequenced: blood. V is TRBV3-1 and J is TRBJ2-2; D is unresolved. The CDR3 DNA is TGTGCCAGCAGCCACCCGGACGGGCAGGAGCTGTTTTTT. This sequence encodes CASSHPDGQELFF.